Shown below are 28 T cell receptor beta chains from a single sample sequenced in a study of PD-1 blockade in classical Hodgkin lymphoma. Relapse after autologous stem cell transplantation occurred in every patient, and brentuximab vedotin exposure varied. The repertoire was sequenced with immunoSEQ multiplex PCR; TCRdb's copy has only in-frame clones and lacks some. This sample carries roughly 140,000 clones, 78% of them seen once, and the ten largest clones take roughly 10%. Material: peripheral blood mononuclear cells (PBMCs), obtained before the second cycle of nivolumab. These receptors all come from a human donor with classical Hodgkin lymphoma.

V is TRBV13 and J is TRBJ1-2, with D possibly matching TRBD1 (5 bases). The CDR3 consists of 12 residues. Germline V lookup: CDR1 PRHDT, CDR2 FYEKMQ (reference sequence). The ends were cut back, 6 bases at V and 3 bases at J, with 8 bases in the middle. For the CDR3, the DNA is TGTGCCAGCAGTGAAGGGGACTATGGCTACACCTTC. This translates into CASSEGDYGYTF. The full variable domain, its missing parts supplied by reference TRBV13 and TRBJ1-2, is AAGVIQSPRHLIKEKRETATLKCYPIPRHDTVYWYQQGPGQDPQFLISFYEKMQSDKGSIPDRFSAQQFSDYHSELNMSSLELGDSALYFCASSEGDYGYTFGSGTRLTVV.

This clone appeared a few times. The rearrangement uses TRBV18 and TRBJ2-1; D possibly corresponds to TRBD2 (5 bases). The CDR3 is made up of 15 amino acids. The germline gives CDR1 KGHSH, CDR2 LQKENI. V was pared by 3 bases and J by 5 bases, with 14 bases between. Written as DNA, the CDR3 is TGTGCCAGCTCACCCCCCGGGATGGGGAACAATGAGCAGTTCTTC. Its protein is CASSPPGMGNNEQFF.

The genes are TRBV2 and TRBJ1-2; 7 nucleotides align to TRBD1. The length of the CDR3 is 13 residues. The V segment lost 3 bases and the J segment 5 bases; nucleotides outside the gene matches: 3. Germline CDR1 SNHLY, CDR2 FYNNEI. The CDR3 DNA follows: TGTGCCAGCAGTGATCAGGGGGGGTATGGCTACACCTTC. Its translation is CASSDQGGYGYTF. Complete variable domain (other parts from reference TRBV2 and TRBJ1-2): EPEVTQTPSHQVTQMGQEVILRCVPISNHLYFYWYRQILGQKVEFLVSFYNNEISEKSEIFDDQFSVERPDGSNFTLKIRSTKLEDSAMYFCASSDQGGYGYTFGSGTRLTVV.

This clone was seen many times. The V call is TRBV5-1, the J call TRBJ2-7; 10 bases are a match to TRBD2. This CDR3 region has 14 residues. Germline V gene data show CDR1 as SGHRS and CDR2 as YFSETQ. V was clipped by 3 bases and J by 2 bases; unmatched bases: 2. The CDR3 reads CASSYTSGTYEQYF. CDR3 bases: TGCGCCAGCAGCTATACTAGCGGGACCTACGAGCAGTACTTC.

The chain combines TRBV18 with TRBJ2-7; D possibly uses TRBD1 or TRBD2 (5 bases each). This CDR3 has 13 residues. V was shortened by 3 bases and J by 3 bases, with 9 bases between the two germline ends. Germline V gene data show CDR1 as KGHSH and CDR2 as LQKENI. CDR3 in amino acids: CASSPGTDYEQYF. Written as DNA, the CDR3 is TGTGCCAGCTCACCCGGGACCGACTACGAGCAGTACTTC.

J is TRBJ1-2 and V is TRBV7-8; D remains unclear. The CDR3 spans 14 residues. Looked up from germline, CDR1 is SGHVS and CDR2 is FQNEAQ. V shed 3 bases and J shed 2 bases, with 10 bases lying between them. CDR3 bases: TGTGCCAGCAGCTTTGGGTCAAGAAACTATGGCTACACCTTC. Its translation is CASSFGSRNYGYTF.

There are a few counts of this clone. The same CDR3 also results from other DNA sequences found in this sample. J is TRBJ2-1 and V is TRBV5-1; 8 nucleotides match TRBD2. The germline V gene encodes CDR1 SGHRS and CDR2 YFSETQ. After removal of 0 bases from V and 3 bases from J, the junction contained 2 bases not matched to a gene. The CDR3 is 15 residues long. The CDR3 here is CASSLVAGGYNEQFF. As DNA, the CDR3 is TGCGCCAGCAGCTTGGTTGCGGGGGGCTACAATGAGCAGTTCTTC.

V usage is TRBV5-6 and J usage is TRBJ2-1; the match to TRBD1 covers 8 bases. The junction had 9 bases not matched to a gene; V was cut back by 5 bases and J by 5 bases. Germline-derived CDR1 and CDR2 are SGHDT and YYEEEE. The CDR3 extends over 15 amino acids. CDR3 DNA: TGTGCCAGCAGGCCGACCGGGACAGGAAACAATGAGCAGTTCTTC. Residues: CASRPTGTGNNEQFF. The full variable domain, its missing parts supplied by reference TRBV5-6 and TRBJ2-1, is DAGVTQSPTHLIKTRGQQVTLRCSPKSGHDTVSWYQQALGQGPQFIFQYYEEEERQRGNFPDRFSGHQFPNYSSELNVNALLLGDSALYLCASRPTGTGNNEQFFGPGTRLTVL.

The CDR3 sequence: CAWSPRDRYLGTSGRNPYEQYF. The DNA of the CDR3 is TGTGCCTGGAGTCCAAGGGACAGGTACCTTGGGACTAGCGGACGCAACCCCTACGAGCAGTACTTC. V and J are TRBV30 and TRBJ2-7; 11 positions match TRBD2. CDR1 is GTSNPN and CDR2 is SVGIG in the germline V gene (reference sequence). The CDR3 runs to 22 residues. With 2 bases clipped from V and 2 bases from J, the junction kept 26 bases outside the gene matches.

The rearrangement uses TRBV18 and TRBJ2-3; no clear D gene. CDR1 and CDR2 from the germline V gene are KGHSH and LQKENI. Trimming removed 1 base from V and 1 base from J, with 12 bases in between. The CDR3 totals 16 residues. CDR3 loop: CASSPRSQFGTDTQYF. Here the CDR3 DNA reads TGTGCCAGCTCACCACGTTCCCAGTTTGGCACAGATACGCAGTATTTT.

CDR3 amino acids: CASSIRAKSYEQYF. In DNA form, the CDR3 reads TGTGCCAGTAGTATCCGGGCCAAAAGCTACGAGCAGTACTTC. The genes are TRBV19 and TRBJ2-7; D not certain. CDR1 is LNHDA and CDR2 is SQIVND in the germline V gene (reference sequence). Trimming stripped 3 bases from V and 3 bases from J, with 12 bases between. The CDR3 loop spans 14 amino acids.

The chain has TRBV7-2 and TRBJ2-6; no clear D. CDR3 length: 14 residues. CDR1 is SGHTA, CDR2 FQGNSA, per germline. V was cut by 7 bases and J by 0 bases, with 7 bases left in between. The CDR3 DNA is TGTGCCAGCATTGAAACCTCTGGGGCCAACGTCCTGACTTTC. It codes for CASIETSGANVLTF.

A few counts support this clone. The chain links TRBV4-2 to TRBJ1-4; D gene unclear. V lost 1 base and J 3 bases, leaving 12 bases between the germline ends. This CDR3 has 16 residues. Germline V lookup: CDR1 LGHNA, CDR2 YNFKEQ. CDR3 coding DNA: TGTGCCAGCAGCCAAGCCGCCAGGAGGGCTAATGAAAAACTGTTTTTT. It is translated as CASSQAARRANEKLFF.

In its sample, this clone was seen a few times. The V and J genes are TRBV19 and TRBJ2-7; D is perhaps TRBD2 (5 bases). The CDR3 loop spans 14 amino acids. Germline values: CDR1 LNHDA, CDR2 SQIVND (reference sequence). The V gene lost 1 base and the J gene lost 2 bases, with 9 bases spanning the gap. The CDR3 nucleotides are TGTGCCAGTAGTATAGTAGGGAGCCCCTACGAGCAGTACTTC. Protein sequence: CASSIVGSPYEQYF.

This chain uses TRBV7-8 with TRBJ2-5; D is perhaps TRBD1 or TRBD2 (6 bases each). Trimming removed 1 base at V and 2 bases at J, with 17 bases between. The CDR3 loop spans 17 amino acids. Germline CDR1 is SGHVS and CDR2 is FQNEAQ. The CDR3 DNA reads TGTGCCAGCAGCTTAGATCCGGGGGCAGGAGAACAAGAGACCCAGTACTTC. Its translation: CASSLDPGAGEQETQYF. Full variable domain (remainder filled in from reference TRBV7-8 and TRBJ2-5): GAGVSQSPRYKVAKRGQDVALRCDPISGHVSLFWYQQALGQGPEFLTYFQNEAQLDKSGLPSDRFFAERPEGSVSTLKIQRTQQEDSAVYLCASSLDPGAGEQETQYFGPGTRLLVL.

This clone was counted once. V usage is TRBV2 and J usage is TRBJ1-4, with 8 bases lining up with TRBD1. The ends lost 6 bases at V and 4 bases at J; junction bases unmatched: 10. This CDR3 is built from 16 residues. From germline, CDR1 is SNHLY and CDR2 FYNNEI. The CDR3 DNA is TGTGCCAGCAGACCAGGACAGGGCGGACTTAATGAAAAACTGTTTTTT. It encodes CASRPGQGGLNEKLFF.

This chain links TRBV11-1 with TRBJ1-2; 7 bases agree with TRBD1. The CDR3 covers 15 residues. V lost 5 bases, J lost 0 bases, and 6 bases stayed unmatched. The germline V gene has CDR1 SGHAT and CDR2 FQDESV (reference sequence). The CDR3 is CASSGDRRTNYGYTF. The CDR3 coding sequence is TGTGCCAGCAGCGGGGACAGACGAACTAACTATGGCTACACCTTC.

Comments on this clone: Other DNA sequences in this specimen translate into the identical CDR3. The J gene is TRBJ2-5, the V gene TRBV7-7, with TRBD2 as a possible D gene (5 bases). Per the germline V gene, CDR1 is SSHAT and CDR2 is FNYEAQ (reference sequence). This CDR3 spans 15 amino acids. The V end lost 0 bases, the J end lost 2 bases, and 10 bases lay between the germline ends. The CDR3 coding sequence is TGTGCCAGCAGCTTAGCGATCGGGGATCAAGAGACCCAGTACTTC. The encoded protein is CASSLAIGDQETQYF. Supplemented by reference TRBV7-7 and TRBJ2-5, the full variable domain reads GAGVSQSPRYKVTKRGQDVTLRCDPISSHATLYWYQQALGQGPEFLTYFNYEAQPDKSGLPSDRFSAERPEGSISTLTIQRTEQRDSAMYRCASSLAIGDQETQYFGPGTRLLVL.

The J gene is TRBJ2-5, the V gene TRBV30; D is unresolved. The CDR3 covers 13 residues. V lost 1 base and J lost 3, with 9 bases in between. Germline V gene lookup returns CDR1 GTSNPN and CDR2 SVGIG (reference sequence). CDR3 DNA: TGTGCCTGGAGTGGAGGTCCTGAAGAGACCCAGTACTTC. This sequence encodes CAWSGGPEETQYF. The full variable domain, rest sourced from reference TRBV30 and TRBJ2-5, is SQTIHQWPATLVQPVGSPLSLECTVEGTSNPNLYWYRQAAGRGLQLLFYSVGIGQISSEVPQNLSASRPQDRQFILSSKKLLLSDSGFYLCAWSGGPEETQYFGPGTRLLVL.

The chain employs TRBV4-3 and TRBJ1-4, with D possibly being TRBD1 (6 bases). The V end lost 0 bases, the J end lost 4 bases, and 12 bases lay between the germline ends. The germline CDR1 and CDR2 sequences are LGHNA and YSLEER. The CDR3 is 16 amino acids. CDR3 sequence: CASSQDEDSGNEKLFF. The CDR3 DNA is TGCGCCAGCAGCCAAGATGAGGACAGTGGTAATGAAAAACTGTTTTTT.

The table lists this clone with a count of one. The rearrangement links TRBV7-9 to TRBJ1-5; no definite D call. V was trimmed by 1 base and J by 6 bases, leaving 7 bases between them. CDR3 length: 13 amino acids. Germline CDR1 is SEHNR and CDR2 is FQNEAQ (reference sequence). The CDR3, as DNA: TGTGCCAGCAGCTTAGGGAGTCTTCAGCCCCAGCATTTT. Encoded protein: CASSLGSLQPQHF.

The CDR3 here is CASRLQGNTLTGELFF. The CDR3 nucleotides read TGCGCCAGCAGATTACAGGGGAACACCCTCACCGGGGAGCTGTTTTTT. V and J are TRBV4-1 and TRBJ2-2; 7 nucleotides agree with TRBD1. J gave up 4 bases and V 6 bases, and 11 bases lay outside the gene matches. Germline CDR1 and CDR2: MGHRA and YSYEKL. This CDR3 spans 16 amino acids.

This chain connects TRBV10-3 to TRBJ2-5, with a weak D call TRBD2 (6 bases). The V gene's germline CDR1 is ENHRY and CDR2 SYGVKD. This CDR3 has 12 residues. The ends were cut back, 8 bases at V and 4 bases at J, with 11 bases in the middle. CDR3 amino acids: CAISSGGETQYF. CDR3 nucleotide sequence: TGTGCCATCTCATCCGGGGGAGAGACCCAGTACTTC.

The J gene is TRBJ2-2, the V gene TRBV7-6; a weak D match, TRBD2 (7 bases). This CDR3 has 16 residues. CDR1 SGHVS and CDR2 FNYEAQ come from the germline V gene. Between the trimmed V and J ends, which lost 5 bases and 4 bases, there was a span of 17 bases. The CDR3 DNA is TGTGCCAGCAGCCCCAGGGGCAGGGAGGGCACCGGGGAGCTGTTTTTT. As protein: CASSPRGREGTGELFF.

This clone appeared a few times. The CDR3 DNA reads TGTGCCAGCAGCCAAGATGGTCGGGGGCAATATGGGGCCAACGTCCTGACTTTC. Translation: CASSQDGRGQYGANVLTF. The gene calls are TRBV14 and TRBJ2-6, with D possibly called TRBD1 or TRBD2 (6 bases each). Germline CDR1 SGHDN, CDR2 FVKESK. The CDR3 has 18 amino acids. V was cut by 0 bases and J by 3 bases, with 15 bases left in between. The full variable domain, rest sourced from reference TRBV14 and TRBJ2-6, is EAGVTQFPSHSVIEKGQTVTLRCDPISGHDNLYWYRRVMGKEIKFLLHFVKESKQDESGMPNNRFLAERTGGTYSTLKVQPAELEDSGVYFCASSQDGRGQYGANVLTFGAGSRLTVL.

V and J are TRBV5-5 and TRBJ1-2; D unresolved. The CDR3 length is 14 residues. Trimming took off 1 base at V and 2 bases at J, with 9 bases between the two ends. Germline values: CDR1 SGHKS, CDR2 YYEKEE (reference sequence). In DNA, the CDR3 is TGTGCCAGCAGCTTGCCCGGACTGAACTATGGCTACACCTTC. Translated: CASSLPGLNYGYTF.

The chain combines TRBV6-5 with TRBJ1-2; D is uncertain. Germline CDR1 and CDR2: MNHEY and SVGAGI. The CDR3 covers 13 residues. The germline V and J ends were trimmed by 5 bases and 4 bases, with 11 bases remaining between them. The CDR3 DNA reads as TGTGCCAGCAGTGCGCCGTGGGGCTATGGCTACACCTTC. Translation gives CASSAPWGYGYTF.

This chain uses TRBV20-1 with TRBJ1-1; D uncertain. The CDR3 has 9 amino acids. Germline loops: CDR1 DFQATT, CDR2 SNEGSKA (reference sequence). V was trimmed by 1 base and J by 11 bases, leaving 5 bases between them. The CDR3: CSARGVAFF. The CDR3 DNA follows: TGCAGTGCTAGAGGGGTGGCTTTCTTT.